This TCR beta chain was recovered during a study of T cell changes during pregnancy in multiple sclerosis. Method: immunoSEQ multiplex PCR; TCRdb's copy keeps in-frame clones and lacks some. Found here are about 30,000 clones, approximately 90% of them singletons; the top ten hold roughly 4.5%. In this sample, this clone turned up a few times. This clonotype was sampled from a female donor with multiple sclerosis, enrolled in a pregnancy study. The source material was CD8+ T cells from peripheral blood mononuclear cells, sampled in the second trimester of pregnancy.

The CDR3 loop reads CAISEQLAGAGEQFF. CDR3 nucleotides: TGTGCCATCAGTGAGCAACTAGCGGGAGCTGGCGAGCAGTTCTTC. This rearrangement joins TRBV10-3 to TRBJ2-1; 11 bases fit TRBD2. This CDR3 is built from 15 residues. Trimming at V came to 2 bases and at J to 10 bases, leaving 7 bases not matched to a gene. CDR1 is ENHRY, CDR2 SYGVKD, per germline.